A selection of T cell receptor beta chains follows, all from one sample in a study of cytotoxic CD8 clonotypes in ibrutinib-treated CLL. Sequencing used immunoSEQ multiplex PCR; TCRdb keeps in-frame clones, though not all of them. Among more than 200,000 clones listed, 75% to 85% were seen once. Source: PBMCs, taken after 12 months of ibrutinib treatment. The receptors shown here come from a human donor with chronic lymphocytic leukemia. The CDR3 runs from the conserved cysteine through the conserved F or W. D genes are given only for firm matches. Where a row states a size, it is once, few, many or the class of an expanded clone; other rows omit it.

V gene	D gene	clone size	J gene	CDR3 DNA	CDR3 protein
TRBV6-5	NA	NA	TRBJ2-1	TGTGCCAGCAGTTTGTCCCCGGGACTGGAGTTCGATGAGCAGTTCTTC	CASSLSPGLEFDEQFF
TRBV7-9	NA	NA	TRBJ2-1	TGTGCCAGCAGCTTATTAGACCGGGCCCCTTCGGGCAATGAGCAGTTCTTC	CASSLLDRAPSGNEQFF
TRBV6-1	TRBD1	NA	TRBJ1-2	TGTGCCAGCAGACACGGGACGGAACAGGGGCGTTACACCTTC	CASRHGTEQGRYTF
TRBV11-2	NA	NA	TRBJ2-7	TGTGCCAGCAGCTTCACAGACGGATCCTACGAGCAGTACTTC	CASSFTDGSYEQYF
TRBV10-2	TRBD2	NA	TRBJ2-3	TGCGCCAGCAGTGAAGGACTAGCGGGGCGCCGAACTAGCACAGATACGCAGTATTTT	CASSEGLAGRRTSTDTQYF
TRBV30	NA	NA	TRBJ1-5	TGTGCCTGGACCTCGACAGCAGGTCAGCCCCAGCATTTT	CAWTSTAGQPQHF
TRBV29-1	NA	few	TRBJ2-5	TGCAGCGTTTACGGACAGTCTCAAGAGACCCAGTACTTC	CSVYGQSQETQYF
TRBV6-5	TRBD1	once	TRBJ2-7	TGTGCCAGCAGAGGGACAGGGGCCCTACCTTACGAGCAGTACTTC	CASRGTGALPYEQYF
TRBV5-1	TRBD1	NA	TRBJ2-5	TGCGCCAGCAGCTTCTCCAGGGGGCTGGCAGAGACCCAGTACTTC	CASSFSRGLAETQYF
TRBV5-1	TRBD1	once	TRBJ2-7	TGCGCCAGCAGCTCCGGACAGGTTAACGAGCAGTACTTC	CASSSGQVNEQYF
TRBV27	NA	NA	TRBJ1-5	TGTGCCAGCAGTTTATTTCAGGGGCGTCAGCCCCAGCATTTT	CASSLFQGRQPQHF
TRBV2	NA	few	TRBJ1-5	TGTGCCAGCAGCCGGATCGACGGGGGGCCCCAGCATTTT	CASSRIDGGPQHF
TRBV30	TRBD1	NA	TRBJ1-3	TGTGCCTGGGCTGGGGACAGGGGGACCATATATTTT	CAWAGDRGTIYF
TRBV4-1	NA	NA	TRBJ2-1	TGCGCCAGCAGCCAAGATGGCCCCTGGGGGAATGAGCAGTTCTTC	CASSQDGPWGNEQFF
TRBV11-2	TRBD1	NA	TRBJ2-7	TGTGCCAGCAGTCCCACAGGGGACGAGCAGTACTTC	CASSPTGDEQYF
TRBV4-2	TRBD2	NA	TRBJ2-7	TGTGCCAGCAGCCCTGGGACTAGCGGGGGGGCGGACGAGCAGTACTTC	CASSPGTSGGADEQYF
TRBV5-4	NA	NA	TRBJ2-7	TGTGCCAGCAGCAGGGAGACCTACGAGCAGTACTTC	CASSRETYEQYF
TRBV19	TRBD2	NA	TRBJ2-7	TGTGCCAGCGTAAAGGCGGGGGAGTACGAGCAGTACTTC	CASVKAGEYEQYF
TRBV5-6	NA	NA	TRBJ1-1	TGTGCCAGCAGCGTTTCGGACAGAATGAACACTGAAGCTTTCTTT	CASSVSDRMNTEAFF
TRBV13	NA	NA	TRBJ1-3	TGTGCCAGCAGCCTACAAAGGTTTGGAAACACCATATATTTT	CASSLQRFGNTIYF
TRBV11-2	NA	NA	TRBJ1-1	TGTGCCAGCAGCTTACGACAGCTGAACACTGAAGCTTTCTTT	CASSLRQLNTEAFF
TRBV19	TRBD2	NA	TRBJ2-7	TGTGCCAGTAGTATCTCTAGCGGGAACTACGAGCAGTACTTC	CASSISSGNYEQYF
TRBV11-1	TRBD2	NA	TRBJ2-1	TGTGCCAGCAGCTTAGTTAGCGGGGGAGGGGAGCAGTTCTTC	CASSLVSGGGEQFF
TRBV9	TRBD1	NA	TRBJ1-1	TGTGCCAGCAGCGTAGTGGGACAGGGAGCCCTTAACACTGAAGCTTTCTTT	CASSVVGQGALNTEAFF
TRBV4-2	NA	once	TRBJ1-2	TGTGCCAGCAGCCAAGTGCCCGTAGCTAACTATGGCTACACCTTC	CASSQVPVANYGYTF
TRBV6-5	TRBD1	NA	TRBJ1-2	TGTGCCAGCAGTAGGGACAGGGTAATGAATGGCTACACCTTC	CASSRDRVMNGYTF
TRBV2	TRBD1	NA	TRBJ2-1	TGTGCCACAGGGGGCGGGGAGCAGTTCTTC	CATGGGEQFF
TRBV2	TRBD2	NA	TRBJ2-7	TGTGCCAGCAGCCGACTAGCGGGAGGCTACGAGCAGTACTTC	CASSRLAGGYEQYF
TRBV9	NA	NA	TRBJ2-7	TGTGCCAGCAGCGTAGGGCCGGGCACCCTCTACGAGCAGTACTTC	CASSVGPGTLYEQYF
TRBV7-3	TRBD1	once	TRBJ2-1	TGTGCCAGCAGCTCGACAGGGTTAATCAATGAGCAGTTCTTC	CASSSTGLINEQFF
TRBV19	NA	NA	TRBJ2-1	TGTGCCAGTAGTATTACCTTGGTGGCTATGGGGGACAATGAGCAGTTCTTC	CASSITLVAMGDNEQFF
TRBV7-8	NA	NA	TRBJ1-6	TGTGCCAGCAGGGGACTTTCCGGGGATTCACCCCTCCACTTT	CASRGLSGDSPLHF
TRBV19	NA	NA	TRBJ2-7	TGTGCCAGTAGCCCCTCCAGGGGTACCTACGAGCAGTACTTC	CASSPSRGTYEQYF
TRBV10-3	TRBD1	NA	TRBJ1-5	TGTGCCATCAGTGAAGGACAGGACAGCAATCAGCCCCAGCATTTT	CAISEGQDSNQPQHF
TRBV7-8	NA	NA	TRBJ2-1	TGTGCCAGCAGCCTCTATACAGGCTCCTACAATGAGCAGTTCTTC	CASSLYTGSYNEQFF
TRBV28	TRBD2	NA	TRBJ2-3	TGTGCCAGCAAACCGGGACTAGCTCGGGCAGATACGCAGTATTTT	CASKPGLARADTQYF
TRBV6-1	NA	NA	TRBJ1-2	TGTGCCAGCAGTGAAGGGCGGGGTGAGGGCTATGGCTACACCTTC	CASSEGRGEGYGYTF
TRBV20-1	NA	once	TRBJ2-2	TGCAGTGTCGGAGGACCCGGGGAGCTGTTTTTT	CSVGGPGELFF
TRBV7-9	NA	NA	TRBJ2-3	TGTGCCAGCAGCTTAGTCGGGGCCAGCACAGATACGCAGTATTTT	CASSLVGASTDTQYF
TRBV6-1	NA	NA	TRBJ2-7	TGTGCCAGCAGTGAAGGGACAGCCGGCGCCTACGAGCAGTACTTC	CASSEGTAGAYEQYF
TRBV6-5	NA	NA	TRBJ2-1	TGTGCCAGCAGTTTTCAGGGCAATGAGCAGTTCTTC	CASSFQGNEQFF
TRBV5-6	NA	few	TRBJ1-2	TGTGCCAGCAGCTTGGGACAGGCAAACTATGGCTACACCTTC	CASSLGQANYGYTF
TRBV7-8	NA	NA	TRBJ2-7	TGTGCCAGCAGCCCCTTTGATAGGGGTTCCGAGCAGTACTTC	CASSPFDRGSEQYF
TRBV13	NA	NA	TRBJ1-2	TGTGCCAGCAGAAGACAGGCCAACTATGGCTACACCTTC	CASRRQANYGYTF
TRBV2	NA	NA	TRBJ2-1	TGTGCCAGCAGTCTCGGGACGCCGATGAACAATGAGCAGTTCTTC	CASSLGTPMNNEQFF
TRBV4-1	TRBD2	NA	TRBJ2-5	TGCGCCAGCAGCCAGGCGTCCGGGGGCGGGGGGCCCCAAGAGACCCAGTACTTC	CASSQASGGGGPQETQYF
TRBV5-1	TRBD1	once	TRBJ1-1	TGCGCCAGCAGTTTCGGACAGGGAAACACTGAAGCTTTCTTT	CASSFGQGNTEAFF
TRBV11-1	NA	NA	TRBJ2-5	TGTGCCAGCAGCTCCAATCCGGGACACCAAGAGACCCAGTACTTC	CASSSNPGHQETQYF
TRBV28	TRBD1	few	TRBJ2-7	TGTGCCAGCAGTTCGGGACAGCTGGGCGAGCAGTACTTC	CASSSGQLGEQYF
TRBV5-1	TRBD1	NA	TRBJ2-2	TGCGCCAGCAGCGAGGGACAGGGCCTTCACACCGGGGAGCTGTTTTTT	CASSEGQGLHTGELFF
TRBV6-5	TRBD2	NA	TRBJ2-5	TGTGCCAGCAGTTACAGGGGACTAGCCGGGGAGACCCAGTACTTC	CASSYRGLAGETQYF
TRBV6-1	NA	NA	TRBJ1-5	TGTGCCAGCAGTAATCAGCCCCAGCATTTT	CASSNQPQHF
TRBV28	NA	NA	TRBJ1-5	TGTGCCAGCAGTTTACGAGGGGCTCGGGTCCAGCATTTT	CASSLRGARVQHF
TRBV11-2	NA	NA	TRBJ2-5	TGTGCCAGCAGCTTAGACCAGGGGCGGGAGACCCAGTACTTC	CASSLDQGRETQYF
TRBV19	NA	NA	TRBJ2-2	TGTGCCAGTAGCAACTCAGGGGGGCAATACGCCGGGGAGCTGTTTTTT	CASSNSGGQYAGELFF